This T cell receptor (beta chain) was profiled in a study of cytomegalovirus exposure and HLA in healthy donors. General study results and limits: Cytomegalovirus status, reportedly, was diagnosed with high specificity and sensitivity by the classifier. A list of around 160 TCR beta chains associated with cytomegalovirus was given. Many donors shared some public TCRs, even though most TCR sequences were rare.

TCRdb keeps only in-frame clones here, not all; method: immunoSEQ multiplex PCR. The sample has roughly 220,000 clones; 75% to 90% are singletons. Concerning this clone itself: The antigen is undetermined.

The ends were cut back, 4 bases at V and 2 bases at J, with 11 bases in the middle. This CDR3 is 15 amino acids long. The germline gives CDR1 SGHDN, CDR2 FVKESK. This chain connects TRBV14 to TRBJ2-2, with D perhaps TRBD1 (6 bases). The source of this sequence is a woman under 40 in good health and CMV-seropositive. Sequencing was carried out using PBMCs. Here the CDR3 DNA reads TGTGCCAGCAGCCGCGCCAGGGGTAACACCGGGGAGCTGTTTTTT. Translating gives CASSRARGNTGELFF.